The 29 T cell receptor beta chains in this list originate from one sample, sequenced in a study of response to subunit inactivated influenza vaccine. TCRdb re-analysed the RT-PCR reads in MiXCR, keeping a single row per CDR3 protein. The sample consists of 650,000 to 700,000 distinct CDR3 sequences, 15% to 18% of them appearing once. The sample here was PBMCs from blood, taken 11 to 12 days after vaccination. These receptors were obtained from a man in his forties or fifties who received an inactivated influenza vaccine.

The table lists this clonotype with a few counts. The chain employs TRBV19 and TRBJ2-7; D is uncertain. Looked up from germline, CDR1 is LNHDA and CDR2 is SQIVND (reference sequence). Trimming stripped 5 bases from V and 1 base from J, with 12 bases between. This CDR3 has 14 amino acids. CDR3 nucleotide sequence: TGTGCCAGTAGTCATCGGACGGCATCCTACGAGCAGTACTTC. Translation: CASSHRTASYEQYF.

This chain links TRBV6-5 with TRBJ1-5, with 7 bases aligning to TRBD1. Germline lookup yields CDR1 MNHEY and CDR2 SVGAGI. J lost 7 bases, V lost 6 bases, and 9 bases had no gene match. This CDR3 contains 14 residues. CDR3 region: CASSYDREGQPQHF. The CDR3, as DNA: TGTGCCAGCAGCTATGACAGGGAAGGGCAGCCCCAGCATTTT.

The rearrangement joins TRBV12-3 or TRBV12-4 to TRBJ1-6; D may be TRBD1 (6 bases). The germline V and J ends were trimmed by 5 bases and 13 bases, with 21 bases remaining between them. CDR3 size: 15 residues. CDR3 amino acids: CASSPPGTNRSPLHF. For the CDR3, the DNA is TGTGCCAGCAGTCCCCCCGGGACAAACCGTTCCCCCCTCCACTTT.

This rearrangement joins TRBV12-3 or TRBV12-4 to TRBJ2-7; 7 bases map to TRBD2. The CDR3 has 15 residues. V shed 6 bases, J shed 5 bases, and the junction held 13 bases outside the gene matches. CDR3 region: CASRATSESLHEQYF. CDR3 DNA: TGTGCCAGCAGGGCCACTAGCGAATCTCTCCACGAGCAGTACTTC.

The V call is TRBV12-3 or TRBV12-4, the J call TRBJ2-7; D might be TRBD1 (6 bases). The germline V and J ends were trimmed by 7 bases and 3 bases, with 16 bases remaining between them. CDR3 length: 14 residues. CDR3 bases: TGTGCCAGCACCCAATCGGACAGCCACTACGAGCAGTACTTC. It translates to CASTQSDSHYEQYF.

In its sample, this clonotype was seen once. The chain is built from TRBV7-8 and TRBJ2-7; 9 nucleotides align to TRBD2. This CDR3 is built from 16 residues. The germline CDR1 and CDR2 sequences are SGHVS and FQNEAQ. J lost 2 bases, V lost 5 bases, and 10 bases had no gene match. Here the CDR3 DNA reads TGTGCCAGCAGCCCGAGGCTAGCGGGAAAAACCTACGAGCAGTACTTC. As protein: CASSPRLAGKTYEQYF.

CDR3 loop: CASRAGTANGELFF. The CDR3 DNA follows: TGTGCCAGCAGAGCCGGTACGGCGAATGGGGAGCTGTTTTTT. J is TRBJ2-2 and V is TRBV11-1; no reliable D call. The CDR3 contains 14 residues. Germline assignment: CDR1 SGHAT and CDR2 FQDESV (reference sequence). Trimming cost V 6 bases and J 8 bases, with 16 bases left between them.

Only a few counts were recorded for this clonotype. The chain couples TRBV29-1 to TRBJ2-1; maybe TRBD2 (6 bases). CDR3 length equals 13 residues. Deletions cut 8 bases from V and 4 bases from J, with 15 bases between. Germline values: CDR1 SQVTM, CDR2 ANQGSEA. The DNA for the CDR3 is TGCAGCTCCAGTGGGGGGACTTACAATGAGCAGTTCTTC. It is translated as CSSSGGTYNEQFF.

DNA of the CDR3: TGCGCCAGCAGAGCTAGCGAGACAGGGCGCTACGAGCAGTACTTC. Amino acid sequence: CASRASETGRYEQYF. The chain uses TRBV5-1 and TRBJ2-7; a possible D gene is TRBD1 (7 bases). V lost 5 bases and J 3 bases, leaving 18 bases between the germline ends. The CDR3 covers 15 residues. Germline assignment: CDR1 SGHRS and CDR2 YFSETQ.

This clonotype was counted at least ten times. The chain is built from TRBV3-1 and TRBJ2-1; D gene uncertain. V lost 1 base and J 8 bases, leaving 6 bases between the germline ends. The germline V gene encodes CDR1 LGHDT and CDR2 YNNKEL (reference sequence). This CDR3 has 12 residues. CDR3 DNA: TGTGCCAGCAGCCAAGTCGACCATGAGCAGTTCTTC. Amino acid sequence: CASSQVDHEQFF.

This clonotype has more than one count but fewer than ten. This rearrangement joins TRBV14 to TRBJ2-1; D possibly matches TRBD1 or TRBD2 (5 bases each). CDR1 is SGHDN and CDR2 is FVKESK in the germline V gene. V lost 4 bases, J lost 5 bases, and 12 bases lay in between. The CDR3 runs to 14 residues. The CDR3 nucleotides read TGTGCCAGCAGCCTGAGACTGGGGGACAATGAGCAGTTCTTC. This codes for CASSLRLGDNEQFF.

The chain carries TRBV19 and TRBJ1-6, with D uncertain. Germline CDR1 reads LNHDA; CDR2 reads SQIVND (reference sequence). The CDR3 length is 15 residues. Trimming removed 5 bases at V and 2 bases at J, with 10 bases between. The CDR3 is CASSPRTAYNSPLHF. The CDR3 region has the DNA TGTGCCAGTAGTCCTCGGACGGCCTATAATTCACCCCTCCACTTT.

This clonotype has more than one count but fewer than ten. The chain joins TRBV29-1 to TRBJ2-1; D is perhaps TRBD1 (5 bases). Germline V lookup: CDR1 SQVTM, CDR2 ANQGSEA. V lost 6 bases and J 0 bases, leaving 9 bases between the germline ends. This CDR3 is 13 amino acids long. CDR3 nucleotide sequence: TGCAGCGTCCGAAGGGGCTCCTACAATGAGCAGTTCTTC. As protein: CSVRRGSYNEQFF.

The genes are TRBV2 and TRBJ2-5; 14 bases agree with TRBD2. Germline V gene sequence: CDR1 SNHLY, CDR2 FYNNEI. The CDR3 loop spans 14 amino acids. Trimming removed 6 bases from V and 4 bases from J; junction bases left unmatched: 1. Written as DNA, the CDR3 is TGTGCCAGCAGGGGACTAGCGGGAGCAGAGACCCAGTACTTC. Its protein is CASRGLAGAETQYF.

At least ten counts were recorded for this clonotype. DNA of the CDR3: TGCAGCGGGGGAGGCGGGAGAGGCACAGATACGCAGTATTTT. This gives the protein CSGGGGRGTDTQYF. The chain links TRBV29-1 to TRBJ2-3; 7 positions agree with TRBD2. CDR1 and CDR2 (germline): SQVTM, ANQGSEA. The V gene end was trimmed by 7 bases and the J gene end by 1 base; junction bases not matched to a gene: 8. The CDR3 extends over 14 amino acids.

The genes are TRBV12-3 or TRBV12-4 and TRBJ2-7, with D tentatively TRBD1 (6 bases). This CDR3 is built from 15 residues. Trimming stripped 1 base from V and 5 bases from J, with 15 bases between. The CDR3 DNA is TGTGCCAGCAGTTTAGGGGCAGGGGCTGTCCACGAGCAGTACTTC. This encodes CASSLGAGAVHEQYF.

The chain employs TRBV5-5 and TRBJ2-7; the match to TRBD1 covers 9 bases. V shed 4 bases, J shed 3 bases, and the junction held 8 bases outside the gene matches. From germline, CDR1 is SGHKS and CDR2 YYEKEE (reference sequence). The CDR3 is made up of 15 amino acids. Here the CDR3 reads CASSAGQGSYYEQYF. CDR3 sequence (DNA): TGTGCCAGCAGCGCGGGACAGGGATCGTACTACGAGCAGTACTTC.

V and J are TRBV9 and TRBJ2-7, with 9 bases matching TRBD1. CDR1 and CDR2 from the germline V gene are SGDLS and YYNGEE. V was pared by 0 bases and J by 2 bases, with 3 bases of the junction left unmatched. The CDR3 spans 15 residues. The CDR3 region is CASSVGTGETYEQYF. For the CDR3, the DNA is TGTGCCAGCAGCGTAGGGACAGGGGAGACCTACGAGCAGTACTTC.

The chain uses TRBV7-8 and TRBJ2-7; TRBD1 matches 9 bases. J lost 5 bases, V lost 4 bases, and 9 bases had no gene match. The CDR3 is 15 amino acids. Germline assignment: CDR1 SGHVS and CDR2 FQNEAQ. The CDR3 nucleotides are TGTGCCAGCAGCTCCACCGGGACAGGGCCCCACGAGCAGTACTTC. This gives the protein CASSSTGTGPHEQYF.

This clonotype was recorded a few times. The chain is built from TRBV4-3 and TRBJ2-2; a possible D gene is TRBD2 (5 bases). This CDR3 has 17 amino acids. With 0 bases removed from V and 6 bases from J, the gap between germline ends came to 17 bases. CDR1 and CDR2 from the germline V gene are LGHNA and YSLEER. The CDR3 loop reads CASSQDLRLDGAGELFF. Here the CDR3 DNA reads TGCGCCAGCAGCCAAGATCTTAGGCTAGACGGGGCCGGGGAGCTGTTTTTT.

This clonotype was seen only a few times. The V gene is TRBV29-1, the J gene TRBJ1-2, with 7 nucleotides matching TRBD1. The germline V gene has CDR1 SQVTM and CDR2 ANQGSEA. V trimming: 6 bases; J trimming: 2 bases; junction bases outside the gene matches: 0. The CDR3 contains 11 residues. The DNA of the CDR3 is TGCAGCGTGGGACAGAACTATGGCTACACCTTC. Its translation is CSVGQNYGYTF.

In its sample, this clonotype was seen a few times. The chain uses TRBV6-1 and TRBJ1-3; D remains unclear. With 5 bases removed from V and 0 bases from J, the gap between germline ends came to 11 bases. This CDR3 has 15 amino acids. Per germline, CDR1 MNHNS and CDR2 SASEGT. The CDR3 reads CASSPPQSSGNTIYF. The CDR3 nucleotides read TGTGCCAGCAGTCCCCCCCAGAGCTCTGGAAACACCATATATTTT.

There are a few counts of this clonotype. The chain links TRBV14 to TRBJ1-2; TRBD1 aligns across 8 bases. The CDR3 covers 15 residues. Trimming at V came to 1 base and at J to 2 bases, leaving 3 bases not matched to a gene. CDR1 is SGHDN, CDR2 FVKESK, per germline. The CDR3 here is CASSQGTGRNYGYTF. DNA of the CDR3: TGTGCCAGCAGCCAAGGGACAGGGAGAAACTATGGCTACACCTTC.

This clonotype was counted only a few times. The chain has TRBV6-2 or TRBV6-3 and TRBJ2-1, with 12 bases aligning to TRBD2. Germline lookup yields CDR1 MNHEY and CDR2 SVGEGT. This CDR3 region has 13 residues. V lost 6 bases, J lost 10 bases, and 4 bases stayed unmatched. The CDR3 here is CASRTSGSDEQFF. CDR3 bases: TGTGCCAGCAGGACTAGCGGGAGTGACGAGCAGTTCTTC.

This clonotype showed up just once. The chain couples TRBV5-1 to TRBJ2-3, with TRBD1 matching over 7 bases. The CDR3 consists of 14 residues. With 0 bases clipped from V and 7 bases from J, the junction kept 5 bases outside the gene matches. The germline CDR1 and CDR2 sequences are SGHRS and YFSETQ. CDR3 nucleotides: TGCGCCAGCAGCTTGGGACAGGGTTTACATACGCAGTATTTT. This codes for CASSLGQGLHTQYF.

This clonotype has more than one count but fewer than ten. The V call is TRBV9, the J call TRBJ2-5; TRBD1 aligns across 8 bases. V shed 2 bases, J shed 5 bases, and the junction held 8 bases outside the gene matches. This CDR3 contains 15 residues. CDR1 is SGDLS and CDR2 is YYNGEE in the germline V gene. The CDR3 DNA reads as TGTGCCAGCAGCGTCGCGACAGGGGCAGGGGAGACCCAGTACTTC. It is translated as CASSVATGAGETQYF.

Only a few counts were recorded for this clonotype. The chain combines TRBV7-9 with TRBJ2-7; the D gene is possibly TRBD1 (6 bases). CDR1 and CDR2 (germline): SEHNR, FQNEAQ (reference sequence). Trimming left V 3 bases short and J 0 bases short, with 15 bases between. The CDR3 is 16 residues long. The CDR3 DNA reads TGTGCCAGCAGCTTCCCGGGACAAAGGGCCTCCTACGAGCAGTACTTC. Translating gives CASSFPGQRASYEQYF.

A few counts support this clonotype. The CDR3 reads CASSRIRQSHSNQPQHF. CDR3 bases: TGTGCCAGCAGCCGGATCCGACAATCACATAGCAATCAGCCCCAGCATTTT. J is TRBJ1-5 and V is TRBV11-1, with no clear D. The V and J ends lost 5 bases and 0 bases respectively, with 17 bases between them. The CDR3 totals 17 residues. The germline V gene encodes CDR1 SGHAT and CDR2 FQDESV (reference sequence).

This clonotype was counted only a few times. This chain's CDR3 is CASSQRGRTQYF. As DNA, the CDR3 is TGTGCCAGCAGCCAGCGGGGGAGGACCCAGTACTTC. This chain links TRBV3-1 with TRBJ2-5, with 7 bases identical to TRBD2. CDR1 is LGHDT, CDR2 YNNKEL, per germline (reference sequence). CDR3 size: 12 residues. J was trimmed by 7 bases and V by 3 bases; bases with no gene match: 2.